Each of the 15 T cell receptor beta chains below was sequenced from the same sample in a study of shared clonotypes between healthy human individuals. The assay was immunoSEQ multiplex PCR, and TCRdb's table has in-frame clones only and misses some. The sample has millions of clones, approximately 94% seen once. Sample: naive CD4+ T cells sorted from blood. Sample subset: CD45RA+ positively selected. The source is a man between 18 and 29 years old in good health.

The chain links TRBV30 to TRBJ2-2, with 7 bases aligning to TRBD1. Germline assignment: CDR1 GTSNPN and CDR2 SVGIG (reference sequence). The CDR3 sequence is 14 residues long. V shed 4 bases, J shed 5 bases, and the junction held 7 bases outside the gene matches. CDR3 sequence (DNA): TGTGCCTGGATAAGACAGGGTGAGACCGGGGAGCTGTTTTTT. Translating gives CAWIRQGETGELFF. The full variable domain, completed using reference TRBV30 and TRBJ2-2, is SQTIHQWPATLVQPVGSPLSLECTVEGTSNPNLYWYRQAAGRGLQLLFYSVGIGQISSEVPQNLSASRPQDRQFILSSKKLLLSDSGFYLCAWIRQGETGELFFGEGSRLTVL.

This clone was observed a single time. The chain combines TRBV7-2 with TRBJ2-7; no clear D. Trimming cost V 5 bases and J 1 base, with 9 bases left between them. Looked up from germline, CDR1 is SGHTA and CDR2 is FQGNSA. The CDR3 extends over 13 amino acids. The DNA for the CDR3 is TGTGCCAGCAGCGTCCGACATTCCTACGAGCAGTACTTC. Its protein is CASSVRHSYEQYF.

The V call is TRBV4-2, the J call TRBJ2-3, with TRBD2 matching over 9 bases. Unmatched junction bases numbered 11, after V lost 2 bases and J lost 5 bases. The germline gives CDR1 LGHNA, CDR2 YNFKEQ. This CDR3 is 17 amino acids long. CDR3 amino acids: CASSQLSPAGGKDTQYF. The CDR3 DNA is TGTGCCAGCAGCCAACTCAGTCCCGCGGGGGGGAAAGATACGCAGTATTTT.

This clone was found once. V gene TRBV2 combines with J gene TRBJ2-7; 8 bases fit TRBD2. This CDR3 contains 15 residues. Germline assignment: CDR1 SNHLY and CDR2 FYNNEI. With V trimmed by 7 bases and J by 7 bases, 15 bases remained unmatched. The CDR3 reads CASISRGLALSEQYF. The CDR3 nucleotides are TGTGCCAGCATCTCACGAGGACTAGCATTGAGTGAGCAGTACTTC.

V and J are TRBV5-6 and TRBJ2-7; no firm D call. Trimming cost V 2 bases and J 1 base, with 19 bases left between them. The germline gives CDR1 SGHDT, CDR2 YYEEEE. This CDR3 comprises 17 residues. CDR3 bases: TGTGCCAGCAGCTTTGGCGGTCACAGACCCAAATCCTACGAGCAGTACTTC. Translation: CASSFGGHRPKSYEQYF.

The chain recombines TRBV28 with TRBJ2-7; the D gene is possibly TRBD2 (5 bases). This CDR3 region has 15 residues. Trimming left V 5 bases short and J 2 bases short, with 16 bases between. Per germline, CDR1 MDHEN and CDR2 SYDVKM. CDR3 bases: TGTGCCAGCAGTCTGGACGGGAAATTTACCTACGAGCAGTACTTC. Translated, it gives CASSLDGKFTYEQYF.

The rearrangement links TRBV6-6 to TRBJ1-1; D unresolved. The V and J ends lost 3 bases and 1 base respectively, with 6 bases between them. CDR3 length equals 13 residues. Germline V gives CDR1 MNHNY, CDR2 SVGAGI (reference sequence). CDR3 DNA: TGTGCCAGCAGTTATAAATGGAACACTGAAGCTTTCTTT. Protein sequence: CASSYKWNTEAFF.

The J gene is TRBJ2-7, the V gene TRBV6-6; no firm D call. The germline V gene has CDR1 MNHNY and CDR2 SVGAGI (reference sequence). Trimming shortened V by 0 bases and J by 3 bases, and 12 bases separated the two germline ends. The length of the CDR3 is 15 residues. In nucleotides, the CDR3 is TGTGCCAGCAGTTACTCTCGAACAGACCGCTACGAGCAGTACTTC. It translates to CASSYSRTDRYEQYF.

This clone appeared a single time. This chain joins TRBV5-1 and TRBJ1-4, with unresolved D. The CDR3 spans 14 residues. Trimming cost V 4 bases and J 1 base, with 8 bases left between them. Germline CDR1 SGHRS, CDR2 YFSETQ. CDR3 DNA: TGCGCCAGCAGCACCGAGGGAACTAATGAAAAACTGTTTTTT. Encoded protein: CASSTEGTNEKLFF.

This clone was seen a single time. The rearrangement joins TRBV5-4 to TRBJ2-1; D ambiguous. The CDR3 sequence is 12 residues long. Germline CDR1 and CDR2: SGHNT and YYREEE (reference sequence). V was cut by 4 bases and J by 15 bases, with 17 bases left in between. The CDR3 nucleotides are TGTGCCAGCAGCGGTAGGGATTTCGCCCCGTTCTTC. Its translation is CASSGRDFAPFF.

The V gene is TRBV5-6, the J gene TRBJ1-6; D remains unclear. The CDR3 spans 14 residues. The germline V gene encodes CDR1 SGHDT and CDR2 YYEEEE. The V end lost 4 bases, the J end lost 7 bases, and 12 bases lay between the germline ends. The CDR3 sequence: CASSIYAGNSPLHF. The CDR3 DNA reads as TGTGCCAGCAGCATCTACGCGGGGAATTCACCCCTCCACTTT.

This chain links TRBV29-1 with TRBJ2-3; 7 bases match TRBD2. Germline loops: CDR1 SQVTM, CDR2 ANQGSEA. The CDR3 has 14 amino acids. Trimming at V came to 4 bases and at J to 1 base, leaving 5 bases not matched to a gene. CDR3 nucleotides: TGCAGCGTTGTATTTCGGGGGGGCACAGATACGCAGTATTTT. Translating it yields CSVVFRGGTDTQYF.

Written as DNA, the CDR3 is TGTGCCAGCAGCCTGACAGGGGATAACCACGAGCAGTACTTC. It codes for CASSLTGDNHEQYF. J is TRBJ2-7 and V is TRBV7-6; the match to TRBD1 covers 8 bases. CDR1 and CDR2 from the germline V gene are SGHVS and FNYEAQ. V trimming: 5 bases; J trimming: 5 bases; junction bases outside the gene matches: 8. The CDR3 spans 14 residues.

The V gene is TRBV18, the J gene TRBJ2-7; no firm D call. The germline V and J ends were trimmed by 1 base and 0 bases, with 7 bases remaining between them. This CDR3 is 14 amino acids long. Looked up from germline, CDR1 is KGHSH and CDR2 is LQKENI. The CDR3 reads CASSPQGFSYEQYF. The DNA of the CDR3 is TGTGCCAGCTCACCACAAGGCTTCTCCTACGAGCAGTACTTC. Drawing the rest from reference TRBV18 and TRBJ2-7, the complete variable domain is NAGVMQNPRHLVRRRGQEARLRCSPMKGHSHVYWYRQLPEEGLKFMVYLQKENIIDESGMPKERFSAEFPKEGPSILRIQQVVRGDSAAYFCASSPQGFSYEQYFGPGTRLTVT.

This clone was detected once. DNA for the CDR3: TGCGCCAGCAGCCAACCGGGGGCCTCGGGAGGAAAACTGTTTTTT. This gives the protein CASSQPGASGGKLFF. The V call is TRBV4-1, the J call TRBJ1-4; tentative D call: TRBD1 (6 bases). The CDR3 consists of 15 residues. Trimming shortened V by 2 bases and J by 10 bases, and 17 bases separated the two germline ends. Germline-derived CDR1 and CDR2 are MGHRA and YSYEKL.